One TCR beta chain is described in this entry. This entry belongs to a study of immune cell composition in non-small cell lung cancer. CDR1 and CDR2 from the germline V gene are MDHEN and SYDVKM. The CDR3 runs to 16 residues. Trimming removed 4 bases from V and 1 base from J, with 15 bases in between. Measured with immunoSEQ multiplex PCR; TCRdb has only the in-frame clones, and not every one. The table has a few thousand clones, 60% to 80% seen once. Normal lung sampling was at least 3 cm from the tumour, as distant as possible. This rearrangement joins TRBV28 to TRBJ2-3, with D tentatively TRBD2 (7 bases). This clonotype originated in a human donor with non-small cell lung cancer. Material for sequencing was non-adjacent lung tissue. The CDR3 here is CASSSTGRGGTDTQYF. CDR3 coding DNA: TGTGCCAGCAGTTCCACAGGGAGGGGGGGCACAGATACGCAGTATTTT.